The T cell receptor beta chain under discussion was sequenced for a study of T-cell memory formation after mild COVID-19. General observations from the study: CD4+ contracting clones were mainly CM and EM; CD8+ ones, EMRA.

TCR alpha and TCR beta cDNA libraries carrying sample barcodes and UMIs were produced by 5'RACE using constant-segment primers. TCRdb processed the 5' RACE reads anew with MiXCR; each CDR3 protein has one entry. Found here are about half a million distinct CDR3 sequences, 15% to 20% of them singletons; the top ten hold roughly an eighth. After removal of 8 bases from V and 2 bases from J, the junction contained 2 bases not matched to a gene. Germline V gene sequence: CDR1 SQVTM, CDR2 ANQGSEA. This CDR3 region has 12 residues. This clonotype has just a few counts. What it binds is unknown. Sequenced: PBMCs or a T cell subset sorted from them (not recorded which). This receptor was taken from an adult woman who had mild COVID-19 (a few samples of this study predate the infection). Cell type and time point are not known. This sequence joins TRBV29-1 and TRBJ2-7; 11 positions match TRBD2. The CDR3 loop is CSTSGGTYEQYF. The CDR3 coding sequence is TGCAGCACTAGCGGGGGCACCTACGAGCAGTACTTC.